The 27 T cell receptor beta chains below come from one sample, sequenced in a study of cytomegalovirus exposure and HLA in healthy donors. The PCR made use of 60 Vbeta and 13 Jbeta primers. This table comes from immunoSEQ multiplex PCR, and its TCRdb copy is limited to in-frame clones, with some not included. The sample has roughly 190,000 clones, roughly 83% seen once; the top ten hold roughly 1.4%. The sequencing input was PBMCs. The receptors were gathered from a woman aged 50 to 60 in good health and CMV-seronegative.

V gene TRBV2 combines with J gene TRBJ1-2; 9 bases map to TRBD1. This CDR3 spans 14 amino acids. V lost 2 bases and J lost 8; bases outside the gene matches: 6. Germline CDR1 reads SNHLY; CDR2 reads FYNNEI. As DNA, the CDR3 is TGTGCCAGCAGTGAAACTGCGGACAGGGGCGGCTACACCTTC. Residues: CASSETADRGGYTF.

This rearrangement joins TRBV28 to TRBJ2-7, with D possibly TRBD1 on 5 matching bases. Trimming stripped 6 bases from V and 2 bases from J, with 14 bases between. CDR3 size: 14 residues. Germline V gene sequence: CDR1 MDHEN, CDR2 SYDVKM. The CDR3 DNA reads TGTGCCAGCAGCCCCACAGGAGTCCCCTACGAGCAGTACTTC. Translation gives CASSPTGVPYEQYF.

V is TRBV9 and J is TRBJ2-1; 11 nucleotides match TRBD2. The CDR3 runs to 18 residues. Looked up from germline, CDR1 is SGDLS and CDR2 is YYNGEE. The V segment lost 0 bases and the J segment 5 bases; nucleotides outside the gene matches: 10. The CDR3 DNA is TGTGCCAGCAGCGTAGGGGTTCTAGCGGGAGGCCCCGACAATGAGCAGTTCTTC. Its protein product is CASSVGVLAGGPDNEQFF.

J is TRBJ1-4 and V is TRBV27; 7 nucleotides line up with TRBD1. The CDR3 is made up of 14 amino acids. CDR1 and CDR2 from the germline V gene are MNHEY and SMNVEV (reference sequence). V was pared by 3 bases and J by 3 bases, with 1 base of the junction left unmatched. The CDR3 loop is CASSFGTANEKLFF. The CDR3 DNA reads TGTGCCAGCAGTTTCGGGACAGCTAATGAAAAACTGTTTTTT.

The chain recombines TRBV9 with TRBJ2-5; D may be TRBD1 (5 bases). Per germline, CDR1 SGDLS and CDR2 YYNGEE. The CDR3 contains 14 residues. V was pared by 0 bases and J by 5 bases, with 11 bases between. The CDR3 DNA follows: TGTGCCAGCAGCGTAGGTGGCAAGGGGGAGACCCAGTACTTC. Amino acids: CASSVGGKGETQYF. The complete variable domain, with remaining parts taken from reference TRBV9 and TRBJ2-5, reads DSGVTQTPKHLITATGQRVTLRCSPRSGDLSVYWYQQSLDQGLQFLIQYYNGEERAKGNILERFSAQQFPDLHSELNLSSLELGDSALYFCASSVGGKGETQYFGPGTRLLVL.

V gene TRBV4-2 combines with J gene TRBJ2-2; D unresolved. The V gene lost 1 base and the J gene lost 6 bases, with 9 bases spanning the gap. CDR3 length: 14 residues. Germline V CDR1 and CDR2: LGHNA, YNFKEQ. CDR3 sequence: CASSQAGSPGELFF. CDR3 sequence (DNA): TGTGCCAGCAGCCAAGCCGGTTCACCCGGGGAGCTGTTTTTT.

V gene TRBV28 combines with J gene TRBJ1-5; weak D call: TRBD1 (6 bases). CDR1 and CDR2 (germline): MDHEN, SYDVKM. CDR3 length equals 15 residues. The V end was cut by 4 bases, the J end by 11 bases, with 21 bases between. The CDR3 reads CASSYSGGLVKAQHF. The CDR3 bases are TGTGCCAGCAGTTACTCGGGGGGGCTAGTGAAGGCCCAGCATTTT. The full variable domain, with the rest looked up from reference TRBV28 and TRBJ1-5, is DVKVTQSSRYLVKRTGEKVFLECVQDMDHENMFWYRQDPGLGLRLIYFSYDVKMKEKGDIPEGYSVSREKKERFSLILESASTNQTSMYLCASSYSGGLVKAQHFGDGTRLSIL.

The chain recombines TRBV6-5 with TRBJ2-2; the match to TRBD2 covers 7 bases. CDR1 and CDR2 from the germline V gene are MNHEY and SVGAGI. CDR3 length: 15 residues. The V and J ends lost 5 bases and 0 bases, in that order; junction bases with no gene match: 3. CDR3 sequence: CASSRTRSNTGELFF. CDR3 bases: TGTGCCAGCAGTCGGACTAGGTCGAACACCGGGGAGCTGTTTTTT.

The V gene is TRBV11-2, the J gene TRBJ1-1, with 10 positions matching TRBD1. Germline assignment: CDR1 SGHAT and CDR2 FQNNGV. This CDR3 is 16 amino acids long. The V gene end was trimmed by 5 bases and the J gene end by 1 base; junction bases not matched to a gene: 7. The CDR3 here is CASSPGTGASNTEAFF. The CDR3 coding sequence is TGTGCCAGCAGCCCCGGGACAGGGGCATCGAACACTGAAGCTTTCTTT.

The rearrangement links TRBV7-8 to TRBJ2-1; TRBD2 matches at 8 bases. In germline, CDR1 is SGHVS, CDR2 FQNEAQ. The ends lost 5 bases at V and 2 bases at J; junction bases unmatched: 14. The CDR3 is 18 amino acids. CDR3 bases: TGTGCCAGCAGCCCTAGGCAAACACGGGGGGGACCCTACAATGAGCAGTTCTTC. Protein sequence: CASSPRQTRGGPYNEQFF.

The table lists this clone with a few counts. This rearrangement joins TRBV2 to TRBJ1-5, with D unresolved. Between the trimmed V and J ends, which lost 3 bases and 7 bases, there was a span of 13 bases. CDR3 length: 14 amino acids. Germline V gives CDR1 SNHLY, CDR2 FYNNEI. The CDR3 here is CASSEVGDGQPQHF. The CDR3 DNA sequence: TGTGCCAGCAGTGAGGTCGGGGATGGGCAGCCCCAGCATTTT.

This chain connects TRBV7-9 to TRBJ1-4, with D possibly TRBD1 on 5 matching bases. The CDR3 loop spans 16 amino acids. Trimming removed 1 base from V and 5 bases from J, with 14 bases in between. Germline lookup yields CDR1 SEHNR and CDR2 FQNEAQ (reference sequence). The CDR3 DNA sequence: TGTGCCAGCAGCTTAGAGGGGCCGGTCGGGAATGAAAAACTGTTTTTT. Its translation is CASSLEGPVGNEKLFF.

The chain recombines TRBV5-6 with TRBJ1-4; 11 bases match TRBD1. The CDR3 has 19 residues. The germline V gene has CDR1 SGHDT and CDR2 YYEEEE. Trimming removed 4 bases from V and 8 bases from J; junction bases left unmatched: 19. The CDR3 nucleotides read TGTGCCAGCAGCCCACCGGGACAGGGGGTTGGTATCGGTAGAGAAAAACTGTTTTTT. It is translated as CASSPPGQGVGIGREKLFF.

This rearrangement joins TRBV6-1 to TRBJ1-1; TRBD1 might be the D (6 bases). CDR3 length: 15 residues. V lost 7 bases, J lost 7 bases, and 22 bases lay in between. Germline V gene sequence: CDR1 MNHNS, CDR2 SASEGT. The CDR3 loop reads CASTLEGTPTGEAFF. CDR3 in DNA: TGTGCCAGCACCCTAGAGGGGACACCCACGGGTGAAGCTTTCTTT.

This chain connects TRBV19 to TRBJ1-5; 7 bases match TRBD1. V lost 1 base, J lost 11 bases, and 8 bases stayed unmatched. This CDR3 has 14 amino acids. Germline CDR1 is LNHDA and CDR2 is SQIVND (reference sequence). The DNA for the CDR3 is TGTGCCAGTAGTATAGGACAGGGAAATTGGGCCCAGCATTTT. This encodes CASSIGQGNWAQHF. Variable domain in full (rest from reference TRBV19 and TRBJ1-5): DGGITQSPKYLFRKEGQNVTLSCEQNLNHDAMYWYRQDPGQGLRLIYYSQIVNDFQKGDIAEGYSVSREKKESFPLTVTSAQKNPTAFYLCASSIGQGNWAQHFGDGTRLSIL.

CDR3 in DNA: TGTGCCAGCAGTTTTACCGCAGGTGGCAAAGGAAACACCATATATTTT. Residues: CASSFTAGGKGNTIYF. The chain combines TRBV27 with TRBJ1-3; D remains ambiguous. Looked up from germline, CDR1 is MNHEY and CDR2 is SMNVEV (reference sequence). CDR3 size: 16 residues. The V and J ends lost 3 bases and 4 bases respectively, with 16 bases between them.

The gene calls are TRBV25-1 and TRBJ2-5, with 8 bases matching TRBD2. This CDR3 comprises 18 residues. The germline V gene has CDR1 MGHDK and CDR2 SYGVNS. The trim removed 7 bases at V and 5 bases at J, leaving 21 bases unmatched. Written as DNA, the CDR3 is TGTGCCAGCACCACTAACTTGGGCGGGGGGCCCGGAGGGGAGACCCAGTACTTC. This codes for CASTTNLGGGPGGETQYF.

The chain is built from TRBV7-8 and TRBJ1-2; 7 nucleotides line up with TRBD1. This CDR3 has 15 residues. V trimming: 3 bases; J trimming: 6 bases; junction bases outside the gene matches: 10. CDR1 is SGHVS, CDR2 FQNEAQ, per germline. The CDR3 region is CASSFGSRGSNGYTF. DNA for the CDR3: TGTGCCAGCAGCTTCGGAAGCAGGGGGTCTAATGGCTACACCTTC.

This clone was counted a few times. This chain joins TRBV7-2 and TRBJ1-5; 7 bases line up with TRBD1. The CDR3 spans 15 residues. V was pared by 5 bases and J by 1 base, with 5 bases of the junction left unmatched. The germline gives CDR1 SGHTA, CDR2 FQGNSA. The CDR3 DNA reads TGTGCCAGCAGCCTGACAGGGTTAAGCAATCAGCCCCAGCATTTT. The encoded protein is CASSLTGLSNQPQHF.

The rearrangement links TRBV5-1 to TRBJ2-2; weak D call: TRBD2 (6 bases). This CDR3 contains 14 residues. The V end lost 0 bases, the J end lost 6 bases, and 9 bases lay between the germline ends. The V gene's germline CDR1 is SGHRS and CDR2 YFSETQ. Here the CDR3 DNA reads TGCGCCAGCAGCTTGGATCCGGGGGCCGGGGAGCTGTTTTTT. Translation: CASSLDPGAGELFF.

This chain joins TRBV4-1 and TRBJ2-1; 10 nucleotides match TRBD1. Trimming at V came to 9 bases and at J to 6 bases, leaving 11 bases not matched to a gene. Per the germline V gene, CDR1 is MGHRA and CDR2 is YSYEKL. The CDR3 contains 15 residues. The CDR3 loop reads CASSLPGQGINEQFF. DNA for the CDR3: TGCGCCAGTTCGTTACCGGGACAGGGGATCAATGAGCAGTTCTTC.

This clone was picked up a small number of times. This sequence joins TRBV6-1 and TRBJ1-4, with TRBD1 as a possible D gene (6 bases). Germline V lookup: CDR1 MNHNS, CDR2 SASEGT. The CDR3 runs 13 residues. Deletions cut 7 bases from V and 7 bases from J, with 13 bases between. The CDR3 DNA sequence: TGTGCCAGCAATGGACAGCCGGGTGAAAAACTGTTTTTT. This codes for CASNGQPGEKLFF.

The chain recombines TRBV5-1 with TRBJ1-6; TRBD1 might be the D (5 bases). Germline CDR1 and CDR2: SGHRS and YFSETQ. The CDR3 loop spans 15 amino acids. Trimming cost V 4 bases and J 8 bases, with 16 bases left between them. DNA of the CDR3: TGCGCCAGCAGCCTGGAGGTAGGGGCGGATTCACCCCTCCACTTT. The encoded protein is CASSLEVGADSPLHF. Full variable domain (missing parts from reference TRBV5-1 and TRBJ1-6): KAGVTQTPRYLIKTRGQQVTLSCSPISGHRSVSWYQQTPGQGLQFLFEYFSETQRNKGNFPGRFSGRQFSNSRSEMNVSTLELGDSALYLCASSLEVGADSPLHFGNGTRLTVT.

The chain recombines TRBV28 with TRBJ2-5, with D unresolved. This CDR3 comprises 14 residues. With 2 bases removed from V and 6 bases from J, the gap between germline ends came to 13 bases. Per the germline V gene, CDR1 is MDHEN and CDR2 is SYDVKM. CDR3 DNA: TGTGCCAGCAGTTTAGGGTCCGGGTCAAAGACCCAGTACTTC. Encoded protein: CASSLGSGSKTQYF.

The rearrangement links TRBV4-1 to TRBJ2-1, with 12 nucleotides matching TRBD1. The V and J ends lost 4 bases and 10 bases, in that order; junction bases with no gene match: 11. Germline-derived CDR1 and CDR2 are MGHRA and YSYEKL. This CDR3 spans 16 amino acids. The CDR3: CASSPSGTGGFREQFF. The CDR3 nucleotides read TGCGCCAGCAGCCCCTCCGGGACAGGGGGCTTTAGAGAGCAGTTCTTC.

CDR3 sequence: CASSQRRAELFF. In DNA form, the CDR3 reads TGCGCCAGCAGCCAAAGGAGGGCAGAACTGTTTTTT. This chain uses TRBV4-1 with TRBJ1-4; no definite D call. The CDR3 length is 12 residues. Trimming shortened V by 2 bases and J by 12 bases, and 10 bases separated the two germline ends. Germline V gene sequence: CDR1 MGHRA, CDR2 YSYEKL.

This chain connects TRBV28 to TRBJ1-2, with D unclear. This CDR3 region has 16 residues. V was shortened by 1 base and J by 1 base, with 13 bases between the two germline ends. CDR1 is MDHEN and CDR2 is SYDVKM in the germline V gene. The CDR3 sequence is CASSLFTLPSNYGYTF. The CDR3 region has the DNA TGTGCCAGCAGTTTATTTACGCTACCGAGTAACTATGGCTACACCTTC.